Sequencing of this T cell receptor beta chain was carried out in a study of cytomegalovirus exposure and HLA in healthy donors. The PCR had 60 Vbeta and 13 Jbeta primers. Assay: immunoSEQ multiplex PCR; the TCRdb copy retains only in-frame clones and omits some. The sample yields some 130,000 clones, around 77% seen once. This clone occurred once. Antigen specificity is unknown. Study-level findings and limits: About 87% or about 30% of the time was how often most TCR beta V segments were productive, according to an earlier analysis. A later analysis showed TCR association rates differing by HLA locus, peaking at DRB1 and lowest at HLA-C.

Germline-derived CDR1 and CDR2 are MNHEY and SVGAGI. The V gene lost 4 bases and the J gene lost 10 bases, with 11 bases spanning the gap. The CDR3 is made up of 12 amino acids. The rearrangement joins TRBV6-5 to TRBJ2-1; D unresolved. Sequenced material: PBMCs. The receptor's source is a man younger than 45 in good health and CMV-seronegative. The CDR3 is CASSSLYSEQFF. DNA for the CDR3: TGTGCCAGCAGTTCACTATACTCGGAGCAGTTCTTC.